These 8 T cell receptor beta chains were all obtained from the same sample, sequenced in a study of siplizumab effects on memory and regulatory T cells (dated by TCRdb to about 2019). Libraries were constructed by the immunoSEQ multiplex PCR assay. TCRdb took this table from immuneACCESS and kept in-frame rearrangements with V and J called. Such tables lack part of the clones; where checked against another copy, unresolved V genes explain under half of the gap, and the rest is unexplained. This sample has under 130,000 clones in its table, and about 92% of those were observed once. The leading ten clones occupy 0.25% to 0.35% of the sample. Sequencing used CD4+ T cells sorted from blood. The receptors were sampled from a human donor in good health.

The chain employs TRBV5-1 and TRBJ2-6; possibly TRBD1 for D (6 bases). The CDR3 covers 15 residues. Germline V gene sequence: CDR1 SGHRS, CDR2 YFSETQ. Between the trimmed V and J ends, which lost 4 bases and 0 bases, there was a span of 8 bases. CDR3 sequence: CASSQDSSGANVLTF. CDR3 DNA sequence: TGCGCCAGCAGCCAGGACAGCTCTGGGGCCAACGTCCTGACTTTC.

CDR3 bases: TGTGCCAGCAGCTTAGCATCAGGCGGGAGTGCCACAGATACGCAGTATTTT. Its protein product is CASSLASGGSATDTQYF. The V and J genes are TRBV7-2 and TRBJ2-3; 7 bases are a match to TRBD2. The V gene end was trimmed by 0 bases and the J gene end by 2 bases; junction bases not matched to a gene: 8. The germline gives CDR1 SGHTA, CDR2 FQGNSA. This CDR3 has 17 amino acids. Variable domain in full (rest from reference TRBV7-2 and TRBJ2-3): GAGVSQSPSNKVTEKGKDVELRCDPISGHTALYWYRQSLGQGLEFLIYFQGNSAPDKSGLPSDRFSAERTGGSVSTLTIQRTQQEDSAVYLCASSLASGGSATDTQYFGPGTRLTVL.

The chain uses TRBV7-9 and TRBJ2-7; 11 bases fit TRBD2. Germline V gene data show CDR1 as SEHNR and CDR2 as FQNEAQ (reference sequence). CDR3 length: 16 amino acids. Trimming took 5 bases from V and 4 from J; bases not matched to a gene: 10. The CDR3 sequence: CASSHNGLAGGYEQYF. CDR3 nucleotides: TGTGCCAGCAGCCACAATGGGCTAGCGGGAGGTTACGAGCAGTACTTC. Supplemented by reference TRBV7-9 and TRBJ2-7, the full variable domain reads DTGVSQNPRHKITKRGQNVTFRCDPISEHNRLYWYRQTLGQGPEFLTYFQNEAQLEKSRLLSDRFSAERPKGSFSTLEIQRTEQGDSAMYLCASSHNGLAGGYEQYFGPGTRLTVT.

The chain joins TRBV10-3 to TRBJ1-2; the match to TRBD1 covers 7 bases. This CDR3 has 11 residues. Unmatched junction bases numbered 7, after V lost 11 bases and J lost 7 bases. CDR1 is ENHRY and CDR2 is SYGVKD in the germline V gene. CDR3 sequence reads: CAVTGEVGYTF. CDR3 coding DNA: TGTGCCGTTACAGGGGAGGTTGGCTACACCTTC.

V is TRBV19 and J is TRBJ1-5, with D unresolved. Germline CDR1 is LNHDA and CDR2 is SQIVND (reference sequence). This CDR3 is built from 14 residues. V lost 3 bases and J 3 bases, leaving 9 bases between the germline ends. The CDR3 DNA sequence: TGTGCCAGTAGTATTGGCACAGACAATCAGCCCCAGCATTTT. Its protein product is CASSIGTDNQPQHF. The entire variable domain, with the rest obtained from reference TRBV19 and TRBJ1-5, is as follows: DGGITQSPKYLFRKEGQNVTLSCEQNLNHDAMYWYRQDPGQGLRLIYYSQIVNDFQKGDIAEGYSVSREKKESFPLTVTSAQKNPTAFYLCASSIGTDNQPQHFGDGTRLSIL.

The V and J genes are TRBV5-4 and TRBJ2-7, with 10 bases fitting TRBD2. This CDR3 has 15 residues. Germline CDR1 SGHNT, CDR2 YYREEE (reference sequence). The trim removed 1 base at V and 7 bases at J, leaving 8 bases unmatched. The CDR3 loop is CASSLLAGASGEQYF. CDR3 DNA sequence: TGTGCCAGCAGCTTGCTAGCGGGAGCCTCGGGTGAGCAGTACTTC.

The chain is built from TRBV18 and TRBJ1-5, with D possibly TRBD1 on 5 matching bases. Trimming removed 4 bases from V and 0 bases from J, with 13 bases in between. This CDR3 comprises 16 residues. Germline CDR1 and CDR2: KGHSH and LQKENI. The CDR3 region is CASSLGTPNSNQPQHF. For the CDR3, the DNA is TGTGCCAGCTCACTGGGGACCCCCAATAGCAATCAGCCCCAGCATTTT. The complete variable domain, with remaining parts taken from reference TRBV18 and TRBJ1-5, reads NAGVMQNPRHLVRRRGQEARLRCSPMKGHSHVYWYRQLPEEGLKFMVYLQKENIIDESGMPKERFSAEFPKEGPSILRIQQVVRGDSAAYFCASSLGTPNSNQPQHFGDGTRLSIL.

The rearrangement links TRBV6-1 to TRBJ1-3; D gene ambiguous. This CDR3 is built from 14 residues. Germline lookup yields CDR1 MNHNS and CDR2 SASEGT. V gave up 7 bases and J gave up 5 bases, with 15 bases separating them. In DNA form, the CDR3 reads TGTGCCAGCAAAGTGGAGACTGAACGAAACACCATATATTTT. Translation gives CASKVETERNTIYF.